This T cell receptor (beta chain) stems from a study of stem cell transplantation in POMP-related autoinflammatory disease. The V gene lost 2 bases and the J gene lost 6 bases, with 11 bases spanning the gap. The germline CDR1 and CDR2 sequences are MDHEN and SYDVKM. The CDR3 consists of 13 residues. The repertoire was sequenced with immunoSEQ multiplex PCR; TCRdb's copy has only in-frame clones and lacks some. The sample has approximately 30,000 clones; 88% are singletons. Prominent immunodeficiency with autoinflammation defined PRAID. The source is a human donor with POMP-related autoinflammation and immune dysregulation (PRAID). Sequenced material: CD4+ T cells from PBMCs, taken before stem cell transplantation. The rearrangement links TRBV28 to TRBJ2-7; the D call may be TRBD1 or TRBD2 (6 bases each). CDR3 loop: CASSLGGLVEQYF. The CDR3 DNA follows: TGTGCCAGCAGTTTAGGGGGGCTCGTCGAGCAGTACTTC.